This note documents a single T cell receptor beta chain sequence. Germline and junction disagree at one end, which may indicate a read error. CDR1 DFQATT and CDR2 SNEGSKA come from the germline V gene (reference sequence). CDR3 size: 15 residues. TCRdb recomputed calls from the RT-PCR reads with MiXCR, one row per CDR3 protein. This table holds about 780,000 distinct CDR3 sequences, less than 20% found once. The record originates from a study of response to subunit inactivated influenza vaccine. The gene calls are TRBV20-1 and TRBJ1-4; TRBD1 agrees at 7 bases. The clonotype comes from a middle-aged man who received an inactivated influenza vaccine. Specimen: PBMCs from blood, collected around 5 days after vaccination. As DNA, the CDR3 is TGCAGTGCCAGAGCGCCGACAGGGTCAAAGGAAAAACTGTTTTTT. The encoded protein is CSARAPTGSKEKLFF.